The present T cell receptor (beta chain) was sequenced within a study of beta chain features in type 1 diabetes. Germline CDR1 is SGHKS and CDR2 is YYEKEE (reference sequence). The CDR3 spans 16 residues. V was cut by 3 bases and J by 9 bases, with 25 bases left in between. The whole isolated RNA underwent reverse transcription, so sequencing captured expressed TCRB transcripts. The data were produced by immunoSEQ multiplex PCR, yet TCRdb's version contains in-frame clones alone and is incomplete. Of 150,000 to 190,000 clones listed, about 8.1% are singletons. The chain has TRBV5-5 and TRBJ2-7, with D perhaps matching TRBD2 (6 bases). This clonotype originated in a man aged 18 to 35 in good health. Sequenced input: central memory CD4+ T cells from blood. The CDR3 bases are TGTGCCAGCAGCTCCGGCGGGGCTTCCCAACGGAGGGGGCAGTACTTC. This translates into CASSSGGASQRRGQYF.